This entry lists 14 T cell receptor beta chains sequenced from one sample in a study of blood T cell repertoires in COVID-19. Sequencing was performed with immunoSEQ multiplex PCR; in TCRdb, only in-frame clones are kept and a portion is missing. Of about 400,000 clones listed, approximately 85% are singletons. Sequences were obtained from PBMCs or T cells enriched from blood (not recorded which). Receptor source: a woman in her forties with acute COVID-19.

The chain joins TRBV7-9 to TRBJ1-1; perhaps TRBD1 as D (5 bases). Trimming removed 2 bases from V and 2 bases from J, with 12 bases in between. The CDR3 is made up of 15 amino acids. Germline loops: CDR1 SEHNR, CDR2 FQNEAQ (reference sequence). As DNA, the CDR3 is TGTGCCAGCAGCTTACTAGTAGGGGTCAACACTGAAGCTTTCTTT. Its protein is CASSLLVGVNTEAFF.

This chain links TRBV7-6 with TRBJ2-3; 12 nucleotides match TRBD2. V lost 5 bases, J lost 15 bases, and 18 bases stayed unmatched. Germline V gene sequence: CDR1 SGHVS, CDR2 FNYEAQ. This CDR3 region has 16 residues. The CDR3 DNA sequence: TGTGCCAGCAGCGTAGATAGCAGCGCTAGCGGGGGGGCCAAATATTTT. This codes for CASSVDSSASGGAKYF.

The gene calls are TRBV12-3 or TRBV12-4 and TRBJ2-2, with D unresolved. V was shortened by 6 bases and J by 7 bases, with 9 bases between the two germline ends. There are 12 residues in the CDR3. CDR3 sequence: CASRASNGELFF. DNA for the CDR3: TGTGCCAGCAGGGCCAGTAACGGGGAGCTGTTTTTT.

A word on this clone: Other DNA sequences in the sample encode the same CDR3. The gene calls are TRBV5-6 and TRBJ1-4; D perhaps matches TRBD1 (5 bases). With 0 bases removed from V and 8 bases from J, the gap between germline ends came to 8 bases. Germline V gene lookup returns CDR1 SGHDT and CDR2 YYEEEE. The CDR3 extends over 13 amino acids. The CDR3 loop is CASSLAGNEKLFF. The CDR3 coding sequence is TGTGCCAGCAGCTTGGCAGGGAACGAAAAACTGTTTTTT. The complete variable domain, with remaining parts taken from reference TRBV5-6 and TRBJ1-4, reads DAGVTQSPTHLIKTRGQQVTLRCSPKSGHDTVSWYQQALGQGPQFIFQYYEEEERQRGNFPDRFSGHQFPNYSSELNVNALLLGDSALYLCASSLAGNEKLFFGSGTQLSVL.

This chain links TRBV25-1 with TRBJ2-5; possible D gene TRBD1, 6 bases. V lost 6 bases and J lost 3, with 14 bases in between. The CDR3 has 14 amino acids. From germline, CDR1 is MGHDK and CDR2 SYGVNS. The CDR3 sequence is CASSTGHGEETQYF. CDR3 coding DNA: TGTGCCAGCAGCACGGGACATGGAGAAGAGACCCAGTACTTC.

The CDR3 sequence is CAISETTGVSTEAFF. The CDR3 region has the DNA TGTGCCATCAGTGAGACGACAGGGGTGAGCACTGAAGCTTTCTTT. This sequence joins TRBV10-3 and TRBJ1-1; TRBD1 agrees at 8 bases. Germline V CDR1 and CDR2: ENHRY, SYGVKD. J was trimmed by 4 bases and V by 2 bases; bases with no gene match: 6. The CDR3 spans 15 residues.

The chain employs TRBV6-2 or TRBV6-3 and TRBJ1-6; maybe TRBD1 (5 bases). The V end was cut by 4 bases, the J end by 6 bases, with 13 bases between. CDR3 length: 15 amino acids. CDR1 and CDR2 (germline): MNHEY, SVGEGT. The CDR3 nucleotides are TGTGCCAGCAGTTTTCCGGGACTGCCTAATTCACCCCTCCACTTT. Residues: CASSFPGLPNSPLHF.

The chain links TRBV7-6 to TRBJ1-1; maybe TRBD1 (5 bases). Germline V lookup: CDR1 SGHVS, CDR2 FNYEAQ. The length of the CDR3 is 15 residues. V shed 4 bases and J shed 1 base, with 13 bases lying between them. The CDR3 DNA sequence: TGTGCCAGCAGCTCCCCGTGGCAGGGGAACACTGAAGCTTTCTTT. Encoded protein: CASSSPWQGNTEAFF.

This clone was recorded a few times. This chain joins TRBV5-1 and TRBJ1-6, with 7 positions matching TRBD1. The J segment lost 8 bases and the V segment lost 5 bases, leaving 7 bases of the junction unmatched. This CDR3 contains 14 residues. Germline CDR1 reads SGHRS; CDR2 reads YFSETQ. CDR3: CASREGQPDSPLHF. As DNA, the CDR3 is TGCGCCAGCAGGGAGGGACAGCCCGATTCACCCCTCCACTTT.

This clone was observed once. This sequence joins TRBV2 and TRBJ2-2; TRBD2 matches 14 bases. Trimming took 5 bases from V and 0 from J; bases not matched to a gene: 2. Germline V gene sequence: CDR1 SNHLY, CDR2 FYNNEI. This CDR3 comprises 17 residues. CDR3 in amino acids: CASSWTSGGSNTGELFF. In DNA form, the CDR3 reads TGTGCCAGCAGTTGGACTAGCGGGGGGTCGAACACCGGGGAGCTGTTTTTT.

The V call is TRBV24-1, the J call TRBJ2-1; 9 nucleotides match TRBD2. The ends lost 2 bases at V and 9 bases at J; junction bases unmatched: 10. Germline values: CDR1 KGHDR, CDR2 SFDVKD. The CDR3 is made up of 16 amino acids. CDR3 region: CATSDSRLAGKGEQFF. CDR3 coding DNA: TGTGCCACCAGTGATTCCCGGCTAGCGGGGAAGGGTGAGCAGTTCTTC.

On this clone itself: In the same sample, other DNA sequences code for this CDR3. The CDR3 bases are TGTGCCAGCAGCCCCGGACAGGGGGCCAACTATGGCTACACCTTC. Translating it yields CASSPGQGANYGYTF. The chain has TRBV7-9 and TRBJ1-2, with TRBD1 matching over 11 bases. V gave up 5 bases and J gave up 2 bases; unmatched junction bases: 4. Germline loops: CDR1 SEHNR, CDR2 FQNEAQ (reference sequence). The CDR3 is made up of 15 amino acids.

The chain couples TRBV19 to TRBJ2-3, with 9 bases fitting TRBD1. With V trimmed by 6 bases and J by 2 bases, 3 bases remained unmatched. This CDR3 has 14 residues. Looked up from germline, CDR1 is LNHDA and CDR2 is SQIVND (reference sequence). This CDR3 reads CASSDRGFTDTQYF. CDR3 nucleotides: TGTGCCAGTAGCGACAGGGGGTTCACAGATACGCAGTATTTT.

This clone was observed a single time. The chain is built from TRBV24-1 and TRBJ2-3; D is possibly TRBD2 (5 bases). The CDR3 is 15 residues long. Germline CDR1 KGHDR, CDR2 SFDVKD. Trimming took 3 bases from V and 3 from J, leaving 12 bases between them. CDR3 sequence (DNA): TGTGCCACCAGTGATCCCCCCCCGGGGACAGATACGCAGTATTTT. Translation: CATSDPPPGTDTQYF.